The source of this T cell receptor beta chain is a study of shared clonotypes between healthy human individuals. This CDR3 has 11 amino acids. Germline V gene data show CDR1 as DFQATT and CDR2 as SNEGSKA (reference sequence). V was trimmed by 5 bases and J by 4 bases, leaving 8 bases between them. General observations from the study: It was expected that sequencing depth would affect clonotype sharing among donors.

Sequenced by immunoSEQ multiplex PCR; TCRdb stores in-frame clones only, minus some. The data contain about 2 million clones, 85% to 95% of them singletons. CD4+ cells were split into CD45RA+ naive and CD45RA-negative memory subsets. In regard to this clone: Its target is not known.

This TCR was recovered from a man between 18 and 35 years old in good health. The gene calls are TRBV20-1 and TRBJ1-2; no reliable D call. The sample consisted of naive CD4+ T cells sorted from blood. Sample subset: CD45RA+ positively selected. The CDR3 bases are TGCAGTGCTTCCGTAACCTATGGCTACACCTTC. It encodes CSASVTYGYTF.